This T cell receptor (beta chain) appears in the sequencing data of a study of blood T cell repertoires in COVID-19. How the authors handled the data: The authors estimated nucleated cell counts from reference gene primer amplification. TCRdb's copy holds only in-frame clones and misses some; the assay was immunoSEQ multiplex PCR. Clone size and the V and J calls come from that table; the DNA yielded D and trimming. The sample lists a few hundred thousand clones; about 88% were seen once. This CDR3 comprises 14 residues. The V and J ends lost 5 bases and 3 bases respectively, with 14 bases between them. The V gene's germline CDR1 is SGHNT and CDR2 YYREEE (reference sequence).

The sequenced sample was PBMCs or T cells enriched from blood (not recorded which). This chain uses TRBV5-4 with TRBJ1-1; D is perhaps TRBD1 (6 bases). The sequence came from a woman aged 25-40 years who had recovered from COVID-19. CDR3 amino acids: CASRLRDKHTEAFF. CDR3 coding DNA: TGTGCCAGCAGACTACGGGACAAGCACACTGAAGCTTTCTTT. The whole variable domain, filled in from reference TRBV5-4 and TRBJ1-1, reads ETGVTQSPTHLIKTRGQQVTLRCSSQSGHNTVSWYQQALGQGPQFIFQYYREEENGRGNFPPRFSGLQFPNYSSELNVNALELDDSALYLCASRLRDKHTEAFFGQGTRLTVV.